This T cell receptor (beta chain) was observed in a study of cytomegalovirus exposure and HLA in healthy donors. In germline, CDR1 is SQVTM, CDR2 ANQGSEA. The V segment lost 4 bases and the J segment 9 bases; nucleotides outside the gene matches: 5. The CDR3 has 13 residues. The PCR employed 60 Vbeta primers together with 13 Jbeta primers. The method was immunoSEQ multiplex PCR; TCRdb's version includes in-frame clones alone and lacks a portion of them. The sample shows approximately 150,000 clones, roughly 80% of them seen only once. Each donor was nominally healthy when sampled (though unrecorded immune exposures were likely). About this clone itself: Its specificity is not known.

Study-wide points: In a later analysis, a genetic analysis reported fewer productive-TCR N-insertions in an Asian-associated ancestry cluster than the cohort average. Published work reported that the classifier diagnosed cytomegalovirus status with high specificity and sensitivity. In a later analysis, parvovirus B19, influenza, CMV and Epstein-Barr virus appeared linked to several top co-occurrence clusters.

This receptor was taken from a human donor in good health. Sequencing was carried out using PBMCs. The rearrangement links TRBV29-1 to TRBJ2-1, with 11 bases that match TRBD2. The CDR3: CSVVLAGGPEQFF. CDR3 DNA sequence: TGCAGCGTTGTTCTAGCGGGGGGCCCTGAGCAGTTCTTC.